The next 14 T cell receptor beta chains were all read from a single sample in a study of PD-1 blockade in mismatch repair-deficient tumors. Assay: immunoSEQ multiplex PCR; the TCRdb copy retains only in-frame clones and omits some. This table holds about 34,000 clones, approximately 80% found once. This material consisted of PBMCs, taken 6 weeks after starting pembrolizumab. Source of these receptors: an adult with mismatch repair-deficient cancer.

The chain carries TRBV18 and TRBJ2-2; the match to TRBD1 covers 9 bases. V shed 5 bases, J shed 3 bases, and the junction held 7 bases outside the gene matches. The CDR3 runs 16 residues. Germline V gives CDR1 KGHSH, CDR2 LQKENI. The CDR3 loop reads CASSTNRGQDTGELFF. In DNA form, the CDR3 reads TGTGCCAGCTCAACAAACAGGGGGCAGGACACCGGGGAGCTGTTTTTT.

This chain joins TRBV29-1 and TRBJ1-1; D is uncertain. CDR3 length equals 15 residues. Germline V CDR1 and CDR2: SQVTM, ANQGSEA. V dropped 3 bases and J dropped 2 bases, with 16 bases sitting between them. CDR3 in DNA: TGCAGCGTTGATCTTCTAGGAACGGTTAACACTGAAGCTTTCTTT. It translates to CSVDLLGTVNTEAFF. The complete variable domain, with remaining parts taken from reference TRBV29-1 and TRBJ1-1, reads SAVISQKPSRDICQRGTSLTIQCQVDSQVTMMFWYRQQPGQSLTLIATANQGSEATYESGFVIDKFPISRPNLTFSTLTVSNMSPEDSSIYLCSVDLLGTVNTEAFFGQGTRLTVV.

This clone was found once. The rearrangement uses TRBV6-4 and TRBJ2-1; D is uncertain. The CDR3 length is 11 residues. Per the germline V gene, CDR1 is MRHNA and CDR2 is SNTAGT. V was shortened by 9 bases and J by 5 bases, with 8 bases between the two germline ends. This CDR3 reads CASLLDNEQFF. DNA for the CDR3: TGTGCCAGTCTCTTAGACAATGAGCAGTTCTTC.

This chain links TRBV18 with TRBJ1-5; D unresolved. V lost 3 bases and J lost 1, with 10 bases in between. CDR1 and CDR2 (germline): KGHSH, LQKENI. The CDR3 totals 15 residues. The DNA of the CDR3 is TGTGCCAGCTCACCTCTACGGGTGAGCAATCAGCCCCAGCATTTT. Translating it yields CASSPLRVSNQPQHF.

The V call is TRBV10-2, the J call TRBJ2-3, with D possibly TRBD2 on 7 matching bases. The germline CDR1 and CDR2 sequences are WSHSY and SAAADI. V lost 7 bases to trimming and J lost 3 bases, with 17 bases between them. The CDR3 is 15 residues long. CDR3 loop: CASTRGGASTDTQYF. The DNA of the CDR3 is TGCGCCAGCACCCGCGGGGGCGCTTCGACAGATACGCAGTATTTT.

V is TRBV5-1 and J is TRBJ2-1; 9 bases align to TRBD2. J was trimmed by 5 bases and V by 2 bases; bases with no gene match: 8. This CDR3 is built from 16 residues. The germline CDR1 and CDR2 sequences are SGHRS and YFSETQ. CDR3 DNA: TGCGCCAGCAGCTTACCCTCGACTAGCGGTCACAATGAGCAGTTCTTC. Encoded protein: CASSLPSTSGHNEQFF. The full variable domain, with the rest looked up from reference TRBV5-1 and TRBJ2-1, is KAGVTQTPRYLIKTRGQQVTLSCSPISGHRSVSWYQQTPGQGLQFLFEYFSETQRNKGNFPGRFSGRQFSNSRSEMNVSTLELGDSALYLCASSLPSTSGHNEQFFGPGTRLTVL.

V usage is TRBV2 and J usage is TRBJ1-3; 7 positions agree with TRBD1. Germline-derived CDR1 and CDR2 are SNHLY and FYNNEI. The CDR3 is 15 amino acids. The V gene end was trimmed by 1 base and the J gene end by 0 bases; junction bases not matched to a gene: 0. CDR3 sequence reads: CASSEEGASGNTIYF. The CDR3 DNA is TGTGCCAGCAGTGAAGAGGGGGCCTCTGGAAACACCATATATTTT. Based on the CDR3 plus reference TRBV2 and TRBJ1-3, the full variable domain is EPEVTQTPSHQVTQMGQEVILRCVPISNHLYFYWYRQILGQKVEFLVSFYNNEISEKSEIFDDQFSVERPDGSNFTLKIRSTKLEDSAMYFCASSEEGASGNTIYFGEGSWLTVV.

The chain uses TRBV2 and TRBJ2-5; TRBD1 aligns across 7 bases. Looked up from germline, CDR1 is SNHLY and CDR2 is FYNNEI. The CDR3 sequence is 13 residues long. J gave up 4 bases and V 7 bases, and 6 bases lay outside the gene matches. CDR3 in DNA: TGTGCCAGCACTTATCCAGGGGGAGAGACCCAGTACTTC. This gives the protein CASTYPGGETQYF.

For the CDR3, the DNA is TGTGCCAGCAGTAACGACAGGGGTAGCAATCAGCCCCAGCATTTT. This codes for CASSNDRGSNQPQHF. The V gene is TRBV6-5, the J gene TRBJ1-5; 8 bases fit TRBD1. The V gene's germline CDR1 is MNHEY and CDR2 SVGAGI. V trimming: 5 bases; J trimming: 0 bases; junction bases outside the gene matches: 3. This CDR3 region has 15 residues.

The V and J genes are TRBV27 and TRBJ2-3; 13 nucleotides line up with TRBD2. The CDR3 runs to 15 residues. The V gene's germline CDR1 is MNHEY and CDR2 SMNVEV (reference sequence). With 6 bases clipped from V and 4 bases from J, the junction kept 4 bases outside the gene matches. Written as DNA, the CDR3 is TGTGCCAGCAGCCGGACTAGCGGGAGACCAGATACGCAGTATTTT. It is translated as CASSRTSGRPDTQYF.

This CDR3 reads CASSPGGGGPGRGPQHF. In nucleotides, the CDR3 is TGTGCCAGCAGCCCAGGGGGTGGGGGACCTGGGCGGGGGCCCCAGCATTTT. The chain recombines TRBV9 with TRBJ1-5; 7 bases fit TRBD1. Germline CDR1 and CDR2: SGDLS and YYNGEE. V dropped 4 bases and J dropped 9; count of bases not matched to a gene: 19. The CDR3 loop spans 17 amino acids.

This clone was detected a few times. The rearrangement joins TRBV13 to TRBJ2-7, with 7 nucleotides matching TRBD2. From germline, CDR1 is PRHDT and CDR2 FYEKMQ (reference sequence). This CDR3 is built from 13 residues. Trimming removed 3 bases from V and 5 bases from J; junction bases left unmatched: 4. The DNA for the CDR3 is TGTGCCAGCAGCTTCCAGCGGGGTCACGAGCAGTACTTC. Residues: CASSFQRGHEQYF.

DNA of the CDR3: TGTGCCTGGAGTGACCGGGACAACGGCTACACCTTC. Amino acids: CAWSDRDNGYTF. The rearrangement links TRBV30 to TRBJ1-2; the D gene is possibly TRBD1 (6 bases). CDR3 size: 12 residues. CDR1 is GTSNPN, CDR2 SVGIG, per germline (reference sequence). Trimming removed 1 base at V and 8 bases at J, with 11 bases between.

This clone was observed a few times. The rearrangement links TRBV7-2 to TRBJ2-7, with D maybe TRBD2 (6 bases). V was trimmed by 0 bases and J by 2 bases, leaving 8 bases between them. CDR1 and CDR2 from the germline V gene are SGHTA and FQGNSA. The CDR3 consists of 14 residues. DNA of the CDR3: TGTGCCAGCAGCTTAGCGGGAGGTCCCTACGAGCAGTACTTC. The encoded protein is CASSLAGGPYEQYF.